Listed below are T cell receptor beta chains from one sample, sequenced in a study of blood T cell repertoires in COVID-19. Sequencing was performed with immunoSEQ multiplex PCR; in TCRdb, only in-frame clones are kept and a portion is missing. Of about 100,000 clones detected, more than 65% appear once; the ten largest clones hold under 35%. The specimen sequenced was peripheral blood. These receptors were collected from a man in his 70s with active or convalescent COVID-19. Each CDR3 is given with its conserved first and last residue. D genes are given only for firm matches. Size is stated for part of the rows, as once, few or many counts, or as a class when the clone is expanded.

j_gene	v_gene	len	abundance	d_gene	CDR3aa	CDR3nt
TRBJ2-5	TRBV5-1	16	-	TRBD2	CASSFGLAGGRETQYF	TGCGCCAGCAGCTTCGGACTAGCGGGAGGGCGAGAGACCCAGTACTTC
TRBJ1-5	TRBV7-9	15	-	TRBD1	CASSSTGAVAQPQHF	TGTGCCAGCAGCTCAACAGGGGCGGTAGCCCAGCCCCAGCATTTT
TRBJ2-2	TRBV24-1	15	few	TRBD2	CATSDPGRGAGELFF	TGTGCCACCAGTGACCCCGGACGGGGGGCCGGGGAGCTGTTTTTT
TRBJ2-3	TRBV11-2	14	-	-	CASSHSLSTDTQYF	TGTGCCAGCAGCCACAGCCTTAGCACAGATACGCAGTATTTT
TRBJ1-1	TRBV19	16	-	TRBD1	CASSIVGGTGATEAFF	TGTGCCAGTAGTATTGTGGGGGGGACAGGGGCCACTGAAGCTTTCTTT
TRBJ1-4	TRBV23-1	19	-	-	CASSQNGRSCEGSGEKLFF	TGCGCCAGCAGTCAAAATGGCAGAAGTTGCGAAGGGAGCGGTGAAAAACTGTTTTTT
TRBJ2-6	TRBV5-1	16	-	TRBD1	CASSLNTGERANVLTF	TGCGCCAGCAGCTTGAACACAGGGGAGAGGGCCAACGTCCTGACTTTC
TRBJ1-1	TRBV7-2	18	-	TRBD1	CASSHPAGTGELNTEAFF	TGTGCCAGCAGCCACCCCGCCGGGACAGGGGAGTTGAACACTGAAGCTTTCTTT
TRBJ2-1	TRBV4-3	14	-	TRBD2	CASSQGAWEGEQFF	TGCGCCAGCAGCCAAGGAGCATGGGAGGGTGAGCAGTTCTTC
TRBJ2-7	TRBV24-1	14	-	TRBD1	CATSDPGQGREQYF	TGTGCCACCAGTGACCCCGGACAGGGGAGAGAGCAGTACTTC
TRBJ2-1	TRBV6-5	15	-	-	CASSSDFNSYNEQFF	TGTGCCAGCAGTTCCGACTTTAACTCCTACAATGAGCAGTTCTTC
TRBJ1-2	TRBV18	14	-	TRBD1	CASSPGTGFYGYTF	TGTGCCAGCTCGCCCGGGACAGGCTTCTATGGCTACACCTTC
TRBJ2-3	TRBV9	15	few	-	CASSLSGASTDTQYF	TGTGCCAGCAGCCTTTCAGGTGCCAGCACAGATACGCAGTATTTT
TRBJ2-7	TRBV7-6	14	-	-	CASSLQGRGYEQYF	TGTGCCAGCAGCTTACAGGGAAGGGGGTACGAGCAGTACTTC
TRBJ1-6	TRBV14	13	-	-	CASSQDAVSPLHF	TGTGCCAGCAGCCAAGACGCAGTTTCACCCCTCCACTTT
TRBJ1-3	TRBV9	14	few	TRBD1	CASSATGAGNTIYF	TGTGCCAGCAGCGCGACAGGGGCTGGAAACACCATATATTTT
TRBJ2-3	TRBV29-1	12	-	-	CSVVIGTDTQYF	TGCAGCGTTGTGATAGGCACAGATACGCAGTATTTT
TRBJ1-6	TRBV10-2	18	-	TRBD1	CASSDQTGGLTYNSPLHF	TGCGCCAGCAGTGACCAAACAGGGGGCCTGACCTATAATTCACCCCTCCACTTT
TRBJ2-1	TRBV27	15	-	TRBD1	CASSLYGTANNEQFF	TGTGCCAGCAGTTTATACGGGACAGCCAACAATGAGCAGTTCTTC
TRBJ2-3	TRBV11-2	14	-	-	CASSLRQLTDTQYF	TGTGCCAGCAGCTTACGACAACTCACAGATACGCAGTATTTT
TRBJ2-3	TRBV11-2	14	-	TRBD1	CASSDRASTDTQYF	TGTGCCAGCAGCGACAGGGCAAGCACAGATACGCAGTATTTT
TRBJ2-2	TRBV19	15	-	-	CASSLGQTSAGELFF	TGTGCCAGTAGTCTCGGACAAACTTCGGCCGGGGAGCTGTTTTTT
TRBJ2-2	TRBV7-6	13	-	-	CASQPRGTGELFF	TGTGCCAGCCAGCCCCGGGGCACCGGGGAGCTGTTTTTT
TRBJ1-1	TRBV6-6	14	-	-	CASSLDGGNTEAFF	TGTGCCAGCAGCCTAGACGGGGGGAACACTGAAGCTTTCTTT
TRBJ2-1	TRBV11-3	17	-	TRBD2	CASSLVSGLAVSGEQFF	TGTGCCAGCAGCTTAGTCTCGGGACTAGCGGTCTCGGGTGAGCAGTTCTTC
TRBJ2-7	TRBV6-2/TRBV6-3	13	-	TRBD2	CASSSGIGYEQYF	TGTGCCAGCAGCAGCGGGATCGGGTACGAGCAGTACTTC
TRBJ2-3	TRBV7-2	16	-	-	CASSLARQGGTDTQYF	TGTGCCAGCAGCTTAGCGCGGCAGGGGGGAACAGATACGCAGTATTTT
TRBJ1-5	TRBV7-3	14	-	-	CASSPGGRGQPQHF	TGTGCCAGCAGCCCGGGGGGTAGAGGTCAGCCCCAGCATTTT
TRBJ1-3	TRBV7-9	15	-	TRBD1	CASSPQGASGNTIYF	TGTGCCAGCAGCCCACAGGGGGCGTCTGGAAACACCATATATTTT
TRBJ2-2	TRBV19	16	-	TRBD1	CASSLTGGANTGELFF	TGTGCCAGTAGTCTAACAGGGGGCGCGAACACCGGGGAGCTGTTTTTT
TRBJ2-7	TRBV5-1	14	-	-	CASSDGRDTYEQYF	TGCGCCAGCAGCGACGGACGGGATACCTACGAGCAGTACTTC
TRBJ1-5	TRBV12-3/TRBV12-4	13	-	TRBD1	CASSRTGHQPQHF	TGTGCCAGCAGCAGGACAGGCCATCAGCCCCAGCATTTT
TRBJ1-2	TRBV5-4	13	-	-	CASSLKGFGGYTF	TGTGCCAGCAGCTTAAAGGGGTTTGGGGGCTACACCTTC
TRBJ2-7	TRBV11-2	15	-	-	CASSLGGLIGDEQYF	TGTGCCAGCAGCTTAGGGGGACTCATCGGGGACGAGCAGTACTTC
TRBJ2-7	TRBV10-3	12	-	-	CAIRTGQYEQYF	TGTGCCATCAGGACCGGACAGTACGAGCAGTACTTC
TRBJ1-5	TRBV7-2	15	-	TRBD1	CASSPGTGARLAQHF	TGTGCCAGCAGCCCCGGGACAGGGGCCCGCCTGGCCCAGCATTTT
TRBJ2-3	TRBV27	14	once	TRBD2	CASSLGLAADTQYF	TGTGCCAGCAGTCTAGGACTAGCAGCAGATACGCAGTATTTT
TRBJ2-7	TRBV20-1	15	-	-	CSASRDIPGPYEQYF	TGCAGTGCTAGTAGGGACATCCCTGGCCCCTACGAGCAGTACTTC
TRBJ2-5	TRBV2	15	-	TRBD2	CASNQGLAGIETQYF	TGTGCCAGCAACCAGGGACTAGCGGGGATTGAGACCCAGTACTTC
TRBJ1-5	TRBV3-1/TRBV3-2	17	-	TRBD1	CASSQESARGTNQPQHF	TGTGCCAGCAGCCAAGAAAGCGCCAGGGGGACAAATCAGCCCCAGCATTTT
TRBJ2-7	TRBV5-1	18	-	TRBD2	CASSFRSHLAGVLYEQYF	TGCGCCAGCAGCTTTCGTTCGCATCTAGCGGGGGTTCTCTACGAGCAGTACTTC